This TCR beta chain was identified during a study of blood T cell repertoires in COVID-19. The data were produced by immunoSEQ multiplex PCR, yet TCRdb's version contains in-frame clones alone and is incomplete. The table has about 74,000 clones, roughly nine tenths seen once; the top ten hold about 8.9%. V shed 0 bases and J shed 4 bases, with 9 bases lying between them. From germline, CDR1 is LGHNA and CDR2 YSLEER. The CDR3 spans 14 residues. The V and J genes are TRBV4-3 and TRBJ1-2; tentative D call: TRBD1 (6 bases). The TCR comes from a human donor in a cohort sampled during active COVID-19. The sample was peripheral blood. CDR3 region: CASSQDTGFYGYTF. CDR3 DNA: TGCGCCAGCAGCCAAGATACAGGGTTCTATGGCTACACCTTC.